Only one count was recorded for the clone carrying this TCR beta chain. How the authors handled the data: Estimation of nucleated cell counts was performed using reference gene primer amplification. Measured with immunoSEQ multiplex PCR; TCRdb has only the in-frame clones, and not every one. V and J calls and clone size come straight from that table; D and trimming were deduced from the DNA. This sample has around 120,000 clones, with more than 75% found just once. This entry is derived from a study of blood T cell repertoires in COVID-19. In the study overall: Donors in the United States, Italy and Spain gave samples during acute or convalescent COVID-19. From T cells, B-cell-depleted T cells, or PBMCs came the material, which was cDNA or gDNA.

The receptor comes from a man aged 45 to 65 with acute or convalescent COVID-19. Sequencing input: peripheral blood.

This chain's CDR3 is CASSWGGASYNEQFF. CDR3 nucleotides: TGCGCCAGCAGCTGGGGGGGCGCTTCCTACAATGAGCAGTTCTTC. V usage is TRBV5-1 and J usage is TRBJ2-1; a possible D gene is TRBD2 (7 bases). Trimming took 3 bases from V and 1 from J, leaving 11 bases between them. CDR3 size: 15 residues. The germline V gene encodes CDR1 SGHRS and CDR2 YFSETQ. Together with reference TRBV5-1 and TRBJ2-1, the CDR3 gives the full variable domain: KAGVTQTPRYLIKTRGQQVTLSCSPISGHRSVSWYQQTPGQGLQFLFEYFSETQRNKGNFPGRFSGRQFSNSRSEMNVSTLELGDSALYLCASSWGGASYNEQFFGPGTRLTVL.